The clone carrying this TCR beta chain was seen repeatedly, ten times or more. Antigen specificity is unknown. This sample is part of a study of CD8 T cells in ankylosing spondylitis. Via MiXCR, TCRdb re-called the 5' RACE reads, giving one row per CDR3 protein. The sample includes hundreds of thousands of distinct CDR3 sequences, approximately 8% seen only once; the top ten take 4% to 5.5%. CDR1 and CDR2 from the germline V gene are MNHNS and SASEGT. This CDR3 has 16 residues. J lost 0 bases, V lost 6 bases, and 9 bases had no gene match. Findings and limits, study-wide: Relatively rare in peripheral blood, disease-linked clones were also CD8+. A TCR beta motif of under ten highly homologous variants appeared characteristic of ankylosing spondylitis blood.

The sample comprised blood, either unsorted or a sorted T cell fraction (not recorded which). The V and J genes are TRBV6-1 and TRBJ1-1; 8 bases align to TRBD1. This clonotype originated in a female donor with ankylosing spondylitis or in good health (not recorded which). In DNA form, the CDR3 reads TGTGCCAGCAGATTGGACAGGGCTCTTTTGAACACTGAAGCTTTCTTT. Its translation: CASRLDRALLNTEAFF.